Each of the 7 T cell receptor beta chains below was sequenced from the same sample in a study of cytomegalovirus exposure and HLA in healthy donors. The PCR was carried out with 60 Vbeta primers and 13 Jbeta primers. Produced via immunoSEQ multiplex PCR; TCRdb's table is partial and in-frame only. The sample includes 150,000 to 200,000 clones, approximately 80% seen only once; the top ten take 7.5% to 9%. Sequencing was performed on PBMCs. The receptors come from a male donor in good health and CMV-seropositive.

J is TRBJ2-7 and V is TRBV19; TRBD1 agrees at 7 bases. Germline V lookup: CDR1 LNHDA, CDR2 SQIVND (reference sequence). Germline trimming cut 6 bases from V and 9 bases from J; bases unmatched to any gene: 14. The CDR3 has 14 residues. The CDR3 spells CASRTGTDRGSQYF. In DNA, the CDR3 is TGTGCCAGTAGGACGGGGACAGATCGCGGCTCGCAGTACTTC.

This clone was counted once. The chain joins TRBV6-5 to TRBJ2-7; weak D call: TRBD2 (7 bases). Germline V gives CDR1 MNHEY, CDR2 SVGAGI. The CDR3 is 15 amino acids. Trimming left V 8 bases short and J 0 bases short, with 17 bases between. CDR3 region: CASAEGGGYSYEQYF. The DNA of the CDR3 is TGTGCCAGCGCCGAGGGGGGGGGCTACTCCTACGAGCAGTACTTC.

This rearrangement joins TRBV28 to TRBJ1-1; TRBD1 aligns across 7 bases. This CDR3 is built from 13 residues. Trimming at V came to 3 bases and at J to 8 bases, leaving 6 bases not matched to a gene. Germline V CDR1 and CDR2: MDHEN, SYDVKM. The CDR3 DNA is TGTGCCAGCAGTTTTCCCAGGGACAGAGAAGCTTTCTTT. This encodes CASSFPRDREAFF. Complete variable domain (other parts from reference TRBV28 and TRBJ1-1): DVKVTQSSRYLVKRTGEKVFLECVQDMDHENMFWYRQDPGLGLRLIYFSYDVKMKEKGDIPEGYSVSREKKERFSLILESASTNQTSMYLCASSFPRDREAFFGQGTRLTVV.

The chain couples TRBV6-5 to TRBJ2-3; D perhaps matches TRBD2 (6 bases). From germline, CDR1 is MNHEY and CDR2 SVGAGI. Deletions cut 6 bases from V and 12 bases from J, with 16 bases between. The CDR3 sequence is 12 residues long. CDR3 DNA: TGTGCCAGCAGCGCTCGTGGAGGGAGTCAGTATTTT. This codes for CASSARGGSQYF.

V usage is TRBV2 and J usage is TRBJ1-2; the D gene is possibly TRBD1 (5 bases). V was pared by 5 bases and J by 3 bases, with 19 bases between. Germline V CDR1 and CDR2: SNHLY, FYNNEI. The CDR3 spans 16 residues. The CDR3 DNA reads as TGTGCCAGCAGTAAACAGGTGGTCCGGGAGGACTATGGCTACACCTTC. Its translation: CASSKQVVREDYGYTF. The full variable domain, in which reference TRBV2 and TRBJ1-2 provide the parts outside the CDR3, is EPEVTQTPSHQVTQMGQEVILRCVPISNHLYFYWYRQILGQKVEFLVSFYNNEISEKSEIFDDQFSVERPDGSNFTLKIRSTKLEDSAMYFCASSKQVVREDYGYTFGSGTRLTVV.

The chain recombines TRBV5-1 with TRBJ2-7; D unclear. Germline V gives CDR1 SGHRS, CDR2 YFSETQ. CDR3 length: 14 residues. Trimming took 0 bases from V and 5 from J, leaving 12 bases between them. The CDR3 loop reads CASSLVSREDEQYF. In DNA, the CDR3 is TGCGCCAGCAGCTTGGTCTCTAGAGAGGACGAGCAGTACTTC.

The chain has TRBV19 and TRBJ2-6; tentative D call: TRBD1 (6 bases). The V end lost 5 bases, the J end lost 4 bases, and 27 bases lay between the germline ends. CDR1 LNHDA and CDR2 SQIVND come from the germline V gene (reference sequence). This CDR3 is 20 amino acids long. The CDR3 reads CASSLHISQQGSAGANVLTF. The CDR3 DNA sequence: TGTGCCAGTAGTCTGCACATATCCCAGCAGGGGAGTGCAGGGGCCAACGTCCTGACTTTC.